Sequencing of this T cell receptor beta chain was carried out in a study of human T cells and chemical hapten exposure (dated by TCRdb to about 2021). In the study overall: Libraries were pooled for sequencing, and per-sample TCR yields varied mainly because of small differences in library volumes within the pool. The study tracked peripheral blood TCR repertoire changes in vivo during primary and secondary sensitization to the hapten diphenylcyclopropenone (DPC) in alopecia patients. For every blood RNA sample, sequencing covered both the TCR alpha and TCR beta chains.

Total RNA was extracted from unfractionated whole blood that had been collected in Tempus Blood RNA tubes. Roughly five healthy volunteers acted as controls for TCR sequencing and had blood drawn at day 0, 2 weeks and 6 weeks. V is trimmed back by 0 bases and J by 0 bases, and the junction contains 5 bases that no gene match accounts for. Via the germline V gene, CDR1 is MGHRA and CDR2 YSYEKL. The CDR3 holds 17 amino acids from the cysteine to the phenylalanine. Only the CDR3 part of the read is kept: 51 bases, read in frame from the first base. Ten or more counts support this clonotype. What this receptor recognizes is not known. There are no base qualities to consult, and no much larger clone falls within one base. The paper as a whole reports these results and caveats: DPC sensitization did not change how many TCRs were above 1 in 1000 frequency, and no evidence was found of alterations in global repertoire structure. After repeated subsampling, the strength of the expansion versus patch-test correlation and the threshold at which it became significant changed.

The library came from 5' RACE. Sequencing relied on an Illumina MiSeq. During library preparation, unique molecular identifiers were attached to individual cDNA molecules so that TCRs could be counted in a quantitative, reproducible way. The authors' pipeline ran thus. Samples had a median of roughly 87,000 TCRs, with a range from roughly 23,224 to 700,000. The Decombinator software suite was used to annotate V, J and CDR3 in the TCR reads. For the PS versus PT1 abundance plots, all samples were subsampled to the same number of TCRs (28,000). Expanded TCRs were defined as absent before sensitization and observed at least eight times at the 2-week time point. The raw public reads went through TCRdb reprocessing: fastp at Q25, MiXCR clone calling, in-frame beta chains kept. Entries that share a CDR3 protein sequence are merged under the most common genes and DNA. These V and J calls originate from TCRdb's pipeline instead of the authors' own analysis. This sample gives roughly 81,000 distinct CDR3 sequences in total; about 8.4% of them show up just once. The ten largest clones take up 2% to 2.5% of the sample.

The clonotype comes from a male donor in good health. Recombination connected TRBV4-1 to TRBJ2-5; TRBD1 lines up with 9 middle nucleotides. At the DNA level, the sequence is TGCGCCAGCAGCCAAGATTTGTGGGACAGGGACCAAGAGACCCAGTACTTC. The encoded protein is CASSQDLWDRDQETQYF.